This T cell receptor (beta chain) comes out of a study of T cells after yellow fever vaccination. Overall study: Any fraction with a low cell number was prepared using SMART-Seq v4 Ultra Low Input. Study outcomes and limitations: Abundant bulk-derived clonotypes could contaminate FACS-sorted repertoires.

TCRdb fed the 5' RACE reads into MiXCR, producing one record per CDR3 protein. This sample has roughly 520,000 distinct CDR3 sequences, with 20% to 25% found just once. The CDR3 totals 13 residues. Germline V gene data show CDR1 as SGDLS and CDR2 as YYNGEE. Germline trimming cut 2 bases from V and 7 bases from J; bases unmatched to any gene: 3. In the case of this clonotype: Its specificity is not known.

This material consisted of PBMCs, taken roughly 20 days after the first yellow fever vaccination. The origin of this receptor is a man aged 18 to 30 who received the YFV17D yellow fever vaccine. This sequence joins TRBV9 and TRBJ2-1, with 7 bases aligning to TRBD2. Here the CDR3 reads CASSVLAVNEQFF. CDR3 DNA sequence: TGTGCCAGCAGCGTCCTAGCGGTAAATGAGCAGTTCTTC.